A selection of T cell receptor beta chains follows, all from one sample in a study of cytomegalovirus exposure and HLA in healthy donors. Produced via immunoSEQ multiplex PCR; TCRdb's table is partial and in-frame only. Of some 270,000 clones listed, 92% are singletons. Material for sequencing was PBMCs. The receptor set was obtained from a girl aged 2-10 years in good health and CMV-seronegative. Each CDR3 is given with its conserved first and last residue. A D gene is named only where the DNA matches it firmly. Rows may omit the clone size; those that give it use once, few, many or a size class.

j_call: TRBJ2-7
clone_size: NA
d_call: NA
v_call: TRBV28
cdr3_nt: TGTGCCAGCAGTTTGTTGGGGCTTTACGAGCAGTACTTC
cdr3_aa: CASSLLGLYEQYF

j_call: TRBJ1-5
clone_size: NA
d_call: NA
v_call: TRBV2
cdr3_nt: TGTGCCAGCAGTGTAGACAGCTTTGGGCAGCCCCAGCATTTT
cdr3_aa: CASSVDSFGQPQHF

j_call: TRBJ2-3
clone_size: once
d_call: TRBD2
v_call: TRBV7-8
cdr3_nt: TGTGCCAGCAGCTACAACAGCGGGGGCAGCACAGATACGCAGTATTTT
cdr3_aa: CASSYNSGGSTDTQYF

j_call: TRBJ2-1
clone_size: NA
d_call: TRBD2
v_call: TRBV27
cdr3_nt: TGTGCCAGCAGCCTGAGGAGCGGGGGCATTTCCAATGAGCAGTTCTTC
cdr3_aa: CASSLRSGGISNEQFF

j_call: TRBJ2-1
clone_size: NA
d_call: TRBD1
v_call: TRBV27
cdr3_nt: TGTGCCAGCAGCAGGGGGACAGATAACAATGAGCAGTTCTTC
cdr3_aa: CASSRGTDNNEQFF

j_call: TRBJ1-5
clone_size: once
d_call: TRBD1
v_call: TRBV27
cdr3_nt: TGTGCCAGCAGTCCAATCACAGGGGCGCTCAATCAGCCCCAGCATTTT
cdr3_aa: CASSPITGALNQPQHF

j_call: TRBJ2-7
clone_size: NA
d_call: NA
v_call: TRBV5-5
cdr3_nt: TGTGCCAGCAGCTTGGGCGTAAACTACGAGCAGTACTTC
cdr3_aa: CASSLGVNYEQYF

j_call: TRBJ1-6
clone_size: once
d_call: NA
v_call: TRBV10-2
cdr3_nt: TGCGCCAGCAGTGAGTCCGGGGGAGGGACACCCCTCCACTTT
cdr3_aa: CASSESGGGTPLHF

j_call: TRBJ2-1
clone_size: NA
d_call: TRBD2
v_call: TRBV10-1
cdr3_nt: TGCGCCAGCAGTGAGATAGCGGGGAGAAACAATGAGCAGTTCTTC
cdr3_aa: CASSEIAGRNNEQFF

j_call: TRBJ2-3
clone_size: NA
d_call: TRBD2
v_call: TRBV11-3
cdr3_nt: TGTGCCAGCAGCCCGAGTGGGGGGGGAACGCAGTATTTT
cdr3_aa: CASSPSGGGTQYF

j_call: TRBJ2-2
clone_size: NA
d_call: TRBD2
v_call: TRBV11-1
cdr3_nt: TGTGCCAGCAGCTTAACTTCGGCTAGCGGGAGGAGGGGAACCGGGGAGCTGTTTTTT
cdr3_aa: CASSLTSASGRRGTGELFF

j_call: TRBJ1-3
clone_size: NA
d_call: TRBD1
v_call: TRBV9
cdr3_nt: TGTGCCAGCAGCGCAGAGAGAGGGACAGACCACTCTGGAAACACCATATATTTT
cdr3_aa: CASSAERGTDHSGNTIYF

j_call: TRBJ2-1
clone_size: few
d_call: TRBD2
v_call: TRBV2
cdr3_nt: TGTGCCAGCACCGGACTAGCGGGAGGACTCAATGAGCAGTTCTTC
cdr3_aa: CASTGLAGGLNEQFF

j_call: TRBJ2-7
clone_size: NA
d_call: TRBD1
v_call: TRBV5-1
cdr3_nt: TGCGCCAGCAGCCCGGACAGGATCCGCTCCTACGAGCAGTACTTC
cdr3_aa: CASSPDRIRSYEQYF

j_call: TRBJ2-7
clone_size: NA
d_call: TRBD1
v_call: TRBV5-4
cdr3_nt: TGTGCCAGCAGCCCGCCTCTTCCCGCGCATACAGGGGACCCCTACGAGCAGTACTTC
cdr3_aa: CASSPPLPAHTGDPYEQYF

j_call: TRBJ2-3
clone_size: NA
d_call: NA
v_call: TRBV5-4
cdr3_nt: TGTGCCAGCGTAGGGACTTCGACAGATACGCAGTATTTT
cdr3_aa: CASVGTSTDTQYF

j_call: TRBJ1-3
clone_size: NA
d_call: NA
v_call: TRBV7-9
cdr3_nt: TGTGCCAGCAGCTCCGCGGTTGCTGGAAACACCATATATTTT
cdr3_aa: CASSSAVAGNTIYF

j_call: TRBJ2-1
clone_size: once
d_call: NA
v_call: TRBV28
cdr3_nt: TGTGTCAGCAGTTTACGGGGTTACAATGAGCAGTTCTTC
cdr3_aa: CVSSLRGYNEQFF

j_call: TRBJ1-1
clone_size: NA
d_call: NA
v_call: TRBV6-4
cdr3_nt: TGTGCCAGCAGTGAGGGCCCTTTAGGCACTGAAGCTTTCTTT
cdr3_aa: CASSEGPLGTEAFF

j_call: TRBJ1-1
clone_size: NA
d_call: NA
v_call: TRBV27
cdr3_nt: TGTGCCAGCAGTTTGACATTGAACACTGAAGCTTTCTTT
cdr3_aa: CASSLTLNTEAFF

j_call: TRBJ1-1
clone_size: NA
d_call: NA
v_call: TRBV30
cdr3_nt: TGTGCCTGGAGTGTAGGGGGTGGACCTGAAGCTTTCTTT
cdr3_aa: CAWSVGGGPEAFF

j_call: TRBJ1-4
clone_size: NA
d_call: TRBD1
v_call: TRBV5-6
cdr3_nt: TGTGCCAGCAGCTGGCGGCAGGGGGGAGGCGAAAAACTGTTTTTT
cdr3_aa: CASSWRQGGGEKLFF

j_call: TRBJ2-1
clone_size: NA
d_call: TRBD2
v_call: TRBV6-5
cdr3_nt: TGTGCCAGCAATGGACTAGCCTCGGATGAGCAGTTCTTC
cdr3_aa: CASNGLASDEQFF

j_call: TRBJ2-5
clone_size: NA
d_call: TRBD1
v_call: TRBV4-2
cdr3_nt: TGTGCCAGCAGCCAACCCGGACAGGGTGTGAAAGAGACCCAGTACTTC
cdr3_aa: CASSQPGQGVKETQYF